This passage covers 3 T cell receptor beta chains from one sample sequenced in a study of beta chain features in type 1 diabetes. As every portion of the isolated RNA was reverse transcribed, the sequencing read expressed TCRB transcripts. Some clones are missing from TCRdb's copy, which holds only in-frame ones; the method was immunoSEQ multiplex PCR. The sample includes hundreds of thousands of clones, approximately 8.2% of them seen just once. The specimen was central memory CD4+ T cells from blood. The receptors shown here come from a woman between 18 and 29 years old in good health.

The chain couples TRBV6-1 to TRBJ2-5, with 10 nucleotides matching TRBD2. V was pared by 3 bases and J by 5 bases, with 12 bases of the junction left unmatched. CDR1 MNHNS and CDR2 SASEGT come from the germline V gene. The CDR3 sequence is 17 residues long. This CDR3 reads CASSEGWASGSVETQYF. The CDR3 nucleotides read TGTGCCAGCAGTGAGGGTTGGGCTAGCGGGAGTGTGGAGACCCAGTACTTC.

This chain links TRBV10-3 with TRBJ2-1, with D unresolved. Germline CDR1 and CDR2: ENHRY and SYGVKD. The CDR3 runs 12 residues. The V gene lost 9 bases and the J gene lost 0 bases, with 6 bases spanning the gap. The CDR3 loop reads CAIMGSYNEQFF. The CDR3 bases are TGTGCCATTATGGGCTCCTACAATGAGCAGTTCTTC.

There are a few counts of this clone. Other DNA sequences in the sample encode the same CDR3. CDR3 coding DNA: TGTGCCAGCAAGGCCGGAGGTCAGCCCCAGCATTTT. It is translated as CASKAGGQPQHF. The chain links TRBV27 to TRBJ1-5; D not resolved. Germline CDR1 reads MNHEY; CDR2 reads SMNVEV (reference sequence). This CDR3 has 12 residues. With 7 bases removed from V and 6 bases from J, the gap between germline ends came to 10 bases.